Listed below are T cell receptor beta chains from one sample, sequenced in a study of shared clonotypes between healthy human individuals. Assay used: immunoSEQ multiplex PCR; TCRdb lists only in-frame clones, some missing. The profile shows 550,000 to 600,000 clones, about 98% of them singletons. Sequenced material: naive CD8+ T cells sorted from blood. Receptor source: a man younger than 40 in good health. Both conserved end residues are part of each CDR3. Fields, in order: D gene, V gene, clone size, J gene, CDR3 protein, CDR3 DNA. A D gene is named only where the DNA matches it firmly. Expanded clones get a size class; other rows say once, few or many, or leave the size out.

>.|TRBV7-8|.|TRBJ2-7
CASSAGLMSSYEQYF
TGTGCCAGCAGCGCGGGACTTATGAGCTCCTACGAGCAGTACTTC
>.|TRBV12-5|.|TRBJ2-1
CASGFSDEQFF
TGTGCTAGTGGTTTTTCGGATGAGCAGTTCTTC
>.|TRBV5-6|.|TRBJ2-5
CASSAFKDNDWETQYF
TGTGCCAGCAGCGCATTTAAAGACAACGACTGGGAGACCCAGTACTTC
>.|TRBV11-3|.|TRBJ2-5
CASSDREDNQETQYF
TGTGCCAGCAGCGATCGAGAGGACAACCAAGAGACCCAGTACTTC
>TRBD2|TRBV5-6|.|TRBJ2-1
CASSSVTSPWTGEQFF
TGTGCCAGCAGCTCCGTGACTAGCCCCTGGACCGGTGAGCAGTTCTTC
>TRBD1|TRBV28|.|TRBJ1-1
CASSWGQGDTEAFF
TGTGCCAGCAGTTGGGGACAGGGGGACACTGAAGCTTTCTTT
>TRBD1|TRBV11-2|.|TRBJ2-7
CASSQDRGPYEQYF
TGTGCCAGCAGCCAGGACAGGGGGCCCTACGAGCAGTACTTC
>.|TRBV5-1|.|TRBJ2-1
CASSPEGEPYNEQFF
TGCGCCAGCAGCCCGGAGGGGGAGCCATACAATGAGCAGTTCTTC
>.|TRBV13|.|TRBJ2-7
CASSFRGKGRNFYEQYF
TGTGCCAGCAGCTTCCGAGGTAAAGGGAGGAACTTCTACGAGCAGTACTTC
>TRBD1|TRBV2|.|TRBJ2-7
CASSGLRQGASYEQYF
TGTGCCAGCAGTGGGTTGAGACAGGGGGCCTCCTACGAGCAGTACTTC
>TRBD2|TRBV4-3|.|TRBJ2-3
CASSQQGLAGAGDTQYF
TGCGCCAGCAGCCAACAGGGACTAGCGGGAGCCGGAGATACGCAGTATTTT
>.|TRBV29-1|.|TRBJ1-1
CSVPLGDEAFF
TGCAGCGTACCCCTAGGTGACGAAGCTTTCTTT
>.|TRBV7-8|.|TRBJ2-1
CASSQGLNNEQFF
TGTGCCAGCAGCCAAGGACTGAACAATGAGCAGTTCTTC
>.|TRBV3-1/TRBV3-2|.|TRBJ1-5
CAPQPQHF
TGTGCCCCACAGCCCCAGCATTTT
>.|TRBV2|.|TRBJ1-1
CASSDWDNTEAFF
TGTGCCAGCAGTGATTGGGACAACACTGAAGCTTTCTTT
>TRBD2|TRBV7-9|.|TRBJ2-2
CASSSLRLAGVSNTGELFF
TGTGCCAGCAGCTCCCTGAGACTAGCGGGAGTCTCTAACACCGGGGAGCTGTTTTTT
>.|TRBV7-9|.|TRBJ2-1
CASSLAWDEQFF
TGTGCCAGCAGCTTAGCCTGGGATGAGCAGTTCTTC
>TRBD2|TRBV6-1|.|TRBJ2-1
CASSVRTSGRVGNEQFF
TGTGCCAGCAGTGTCAGGACTAGCGGGAGGGTGGGAAATGAGCAGTTCTTC
>TRBD1|TRBV11-2|.|TRBJ2-7
CASNTMDRSYEQYF
TGTGCCAGCAATACGATGGACAGGAGCTACGAGCAGTACTTC
>.|TRBV29-1|.|TRBJ2-7
CSAYAPGLSYEQYF
TGCAGCGCCTATGCCCCGGGACTTTCCTACGAGCAGTACTTC
>.|TRBV5-6|.|TRBJ1-4
CASSLEKGKLFF
TGTGCCAGCAGCTTGGAGAAGGGAAAACTGTTTTTT
>TRBD1|TRBV19|.|TRBJ2-1
CASSITDRGEQFF
TGTGCCAGTAGTATAACCGACAGGGGTGAGCAGTTCTTC
>.|TRBV6-4|.|TRBJ2-4
CASLRASEGKNIQYF
TGTGCCAGCTTAAGGGCTAGCGAAGGCAAAAACATTCAGTACTTC
>.|TRBV11-2|.|TRBJ1-2
CASSPRTSYGYTF
TGTGCCAGCAGCCCCCGGACATCCTATGGCTACACCTTC
>.|TRBV13|.|TRBJ1-1
CASSPGQSLSTEAFF
TGTGCCAGCAGCCCAGGACAATCCCTGAGCACTGAAGCTTTCTTT
>.|TRBV28|.|TRBJ1-2
CASSWRDASSGDGYTF
TGTGCCAGCAGTTGGAGAGACGCATCCTCGGGAGATGGCTACACCTTC
>.|TRBV28|.|TRBJ2-5
CASRGQLYQETQYF
TGTGCCAGCAGAGGACAGTTGTACCAAGAGACCCAGTACTTC
>.|TRBV4-3|.|TRBJ1-2
CASSQDIVLVSEVDGYTF
TGCGCCAGCAGCCAAGATATCGTTCTGGTGTCCGAAGTAGATGGCTACACCTTC
>.|TRBV11-3|.|TRBJ2-3
CASSTISSDTQYF
TGTGCCAGCAGCACAATCTCCTCAGATACGCAGTATTTT
>.|TRBV5-1|.|TRBJ2-1
CASRTDYNEQFF
TGCGCCAGCCGTACTGATTACAATGAGCAGTTCTTC
>TRBD2|TRBV29-1|.|TRBJ2-3
CSVEESLGLATSDTQYF
TGCAGCGTTGAAGAATCGCTAGGACTAGCAACCTCAGATACGCAGTATTTT
>.|TRBV11-2|.|TRBJ2-7
CASSSRPGELEQYF
TGTGCCAGCAGCTCCCGTCCAGGGGAACTCGAGCAGTACTTC
>TRBD1|TRBV5-6|.|TRBJ1-2
CASSLDHRGANYGYTF
TGTGCCAGCAGCTTGGATCACAGGGGAGCTAACTATGGCTACACCTTC
>TRBD2|TRBV10-3|few|TRBJ2-7
CATTGTSGTYEQYF
TGTGCCACCACCGGGACTAGCGGCACCTACGAGCAGTACTTC
>TRBD2|TRBV7-6|.|TRBJ2-1
CASSLEREWYNEQFF
TGTGCCAGCAGCCTCGAGCGGGAGTGGTACAATGAGCAGTTCTTC
>.|TRBV9|.|TRBJ2-3
CASSPTLGLDTDTQYF
TGTGCCAGCAGCCCTACCTTAGGCTTGGACACAGATACGCAGTATTTT
>TRBD2|TRBV6-5|.|TRBJ2-3
CASSQREDADTQYF
TGTGCCAGCAGTCAGCGGGAGGACGCAGATACGCAGTATTTT
>TRBD1|TRBV7-9|.|TRBJ2-7
CASSPWDRGHEQYF
TGTGCCAGCTCACCTTGGGACAGGGGCCACGAGCAGTACTTC
>TRBD1|TRBV10-2|.|TRBJ1-5
CASYRGEGQPQHF
TGCGCCAGTTACAGGGGTGAGGGTCAGCCCCAGCATTTT
>TRBD2|TRBV7-9|once|TRBJ2-5
CASSLEGGGLAGWTQYF
TGTGCCAGCAGCTTAGAAGGTGGGGGACTAGCGGGCTGGACCCAGTACTTC
>.|TRBV5-4|.|TRBJ1-1
CASSFGSTEAFF
TGTGCCAGCAGCTTTGGATCGACTGAAGCTTTCTTT
>.|TRBV25-1|.|TRBJ2-1
CASSYQGGDNEQFF
TGTGCCAGCAGTTACCAGGGGGGGGACAATGAGCAGTTCTTC
>.|TRBV27|.|TRBJ1-5
CASSPMGQPQHF
TGTGCCAGCAGCCCTATGGGTCAGCCCCAGCATTTT
>TRBD1|TRBV18|.|TRBJ1-2
CASSPMSGTGSHYYGYTF
TGTGCCAGCTCACCAATGTCTGGGACAGGCTCCCATTACTATGGCTACACCTTC
>.|TRBV5-1|once|TRBJ2-5
CASSSPGLQETQYF
TGCGCCAGCAGCTCCCCGGGACTGCAAGAGACCCAGTACTTC
>.|TRBV6-1|.|TRBJ2-7
CASKKGSHEQYF
TGTGCCAGCAAGAAGGGGTCCCACGAGCAGTACTTC
>.|TRBV4-2|.|TRBJ2-7
CASSSGIEQYF
TGTGCCAGCAGCTCAGGGATCGAGCAGTACTTC
>.|TRBV7-2|.|TRBJ2-7
CASSLFGITYEQYF
TGTGCCAGCAGCTTATTTGGAATCACCTACGAGCAGTACTTC
>.|TRBV29-1|.|TRBJ2-1
CSANPNNEQFF
TGCAGCGCTAACCCCAACAATGAGCAGTTCTTC
>.|TRBV21-1|.|TRBJ2-5
CASSKSGAGRETQYF
TGTGCCAGCAGCAAATCAGGAGCGGGACGAGAGACCCAGTACTTC
>.|TRBV7-9|.|TRBJ1-1
CASSPLGRGNTEAFF
TGTGCCAGCAGCCCTTTAGGCAGGGGGAACACTGAAGCTTTCTTT
>.|TRBV7-6|.|TRBJ1-3
CASFGLVGGGGNTIYF
TGTGCCAGCTTCGGACTCGTCGGGGGTGGTGGAAACACCATATATTTT
>.|TRBV7-6|.|TRBJ2-1
CASSLARGGSEQFF
TGTGCCAGCAGCTTGGCTAGGGGTGGGAGTGAGCAGTTCTTC
>TRBD2|TRBV19|.|TRBJ2-7
CASSLSGSLYEQYF
TGTGCCAGTAGTCTTAGCGGGAGTTTGTACGAGCAGTACTTC
>.|TRBV5-4|.|TRBJ2-5
CASSLIPSETQYF
TGTGCCAGCAGCTTGATCCCATCGGAGACCCAGTACTTC